The 21 T cell receptor beta chains listed next were all sequenced from one sample in a study of spatial heterogeneity in lung cancer. TCRdb ran MiXCR on the 5' RACE reads and lists one entry per CDR3 protein. Here the sample spans some 13,000 distinct CDR3 sequences, around 3.7% being singletons. Stated time point: sample taken at primary tumor resection. The sample here was PBMCs, taken at surgery. The receptor source for this set is a male donor with early-stage non-small cell lung cancer.

There are many counts of this clonotype. The rearrangement joins TRBV9 to TRBJ2-4, with 9 bases matching TRBD1. After removal of 4 bases from V and 8 bases from J, the junction contained 7 bases not matched to a gene. The germline V gene encodes CDR1 SGDLS and CDR2 YYNGEE. The CDR3 is made up of 14 amino acids. Here the CDR3 DNA reads TGTGCCAGCAGCCTGGGACAGGGTAGGGACATTCAGTACTTC. It is translated as CASSLGQGRDIQYF.

This clonotype was counted many times. The V and J genes are TRBV12-3 or TRBV12-4 and TRBJ1-4, with 7 bases aligning to TRBD1. Trimming removed 5 bases from V and 3 bases from J; junction bases left unmatched: 6. The CDR3 is made up of 15 amino acids. CDR3 region: CASSPRGAANEKLFF. The CDR3 nucleotides read TGTGCCAGCAGTCCCAGGGGGGCAGCTAATGAAAAACTGTTTTTT.

This clonotype has a count of ten or more. This chain joins TRBV5-1 and TRBJ1-1; 7 bases match TRBD1. Germline CDR1 reads SGHRS; CDR2 reads YFSETQ. Unmatched junction bases numbered 3, after V lost 4 bases and J lost 0 bases. This CDR3 is built from 14 residues. As DNA, the CDR3 is TGCGCCAGCAGCCCGACAGGGCTGAACACTGAAGCTTTCTTT. It specifies CASSPTGLNTEAFF.

Remarks on this clonotype: This may stem from a read error, because a much larger clone lies one nucleotide away. The J gene is TRBJ1-2, the V gene TRBV7-9, with D perhaps matching TRBD1 (6 bases). The CDR3 length is 14 residues. Germline V lookup: CDR1 SEHNR, CDR2 FQNEAQ (reference sequence). V lost 0 bases to trimming and J lost 4 bases, with 9 bases between them. The CDR3 region has the DNA TGTGCCAGCAGCTTAGCGCGGACAGTCTATGGCTACACCTTC. Translated, it gives CASSLARTVYGYTF.

This clonotype was detected many times. The chain combines TRBV4-3 with TRBJ2-7, with D tentatively TRBD2 (6 bases). The CDR3 spans 14 residues. CDR1 is LGHNA and CDR2 is YSLEER in the germline V gene. Trimming took off 4 bases at V and 3 bases at J, with 13 bases between the two ends. For the CDR3, the DNA is TGCGCCAGCAGCCCGGGGGATGAACGCTACGAGCAGTACTTC. Protein product: CASSPGDERYEQYF.

This clonotype was observed at least ten times. The chain links TRBV12-3 or TRBV12-4 to TRBJ2-7, with 8 nucleotides matching TRBD1. Trimming took 7 bases from V and 0 from J; bases not matched to a gene: 8. This CDR3 has 15 amino acids. The CDR3 sequence is CASTTGQGLSYEQYF. CDR3 nucleotide sequence: TGTGCCAGCACCACCGGACAGGGCCTCTCCTACGAGCAGTACTTC.

This clonotype was seen many times. CDR3: CASSGGAYNEQFF. Here the CDR3 DNA reads TGTGCCAGTAGCGGAGGGGCCTACAATGAGCAGTTCTTC. The chain employs TRBV28 and TRBJ2-1, with D possibly TRBD2 on 6 matching bases. Germline-derived CDR1 and CDR2 are MDHEN and SYDVKM. The CDR3 spans 13 residues. Trimming cost V 9 bases and J 2 bases, with 11 bases left between them.

This clonotype occurred a few times. The rearrangement joins TRBV7-8 to TRBJ2-2; the match to TRBD2 covers 8 bases. CDR1 and CDR2 from the germline V gene are SGHVS and FQNEAQ. Trimming removed 5 bases from V and 10 bases from J; junction bases left unmatched: 6. The CDR3 spans 13 residues. CDR3: CASSPRTSQELFF. CDR3 in DNA: TGTGCCAGCAGCCCCAGGACTAGCCAGGAGCTGTTTTTT.

Many counts were recorded for this clonotype. At one end, the junction sequence differs from germline, possibly due to a read error. The chain is built from TRBV10-3 and TRBJ1-3; 7 nucleotides line up with TRBD1. The germline gives CDR1 ENHRY, CDR2 SYGVKD. This CDR3 is built from 17 residues. The CDR3 sequence: CAISGSAGGSSGNTIYF. Here the CDR3 DNA reads TGTGCCATAAGTGGTTCGGCAGGGGGGAGCTCTGGAAACACCATATATTTT.

Many counts were recorded for this clonotype. The chain links TRBV19 to TRBJ2-1; D may be TRBD2 (6 bases). The germline V and J ends were trimmed by 3 bases and 6 bases, with 27 bases remaining between them. Germline loops: CDR1 LNHDA, CDR2 SQIVND (reference sequence). The CDR3 sequence is 19 residues long. DNA of the CDR3: TGTGCCAGTAGTATCGGGGGATGGGGCACTCAGACAAGAAGCAATGAGCAGTTCTTC. This gives the protein CASSIGGWGTQTRSNEQFF.

This clonotype was detected ten times or more. The chain employs TRBV5-1 and TRBJ2-3; 10 bases are a match to TRBD2. There are 18 residues in the CDR3. Germline CDR1 SGHRS, CDR2 YFSETQ. With V trimmed by 4 bases and J by 0 bases, 11 bases remained unmatched. CDR3 DNA sequence: TGCGCCAGCAGCCCGGGACTAGCGCCAGCCAAAAGCACAGATACGCAGTATTTT. Its translation is CASSPGLAPAKSTDTQYF.

There are many counts of this clonotype. CDR3 nucleotide sequence: TGTGCCAGCAGACTGACTGGTGGGGGAAATAACTATGGCTACACCTTC. As protein: CASRLTGGGNNYGYTF. V and J are TRBV2 and TRBJ1-2; D is possibly TRBD1 (5 bases). Trimming shortened V by 6 bases and J by 1 base, and 18 bases separated the two germline ends. Per germline, CDR1 SNHLY and CDR2 FYNNEI. There are 16 residues in the CDR3.

This clonotype was seen at least ten times. The rearrangement joins TRBV5-6 to TRBJ2-1; no clear D gene. Deletions cut 3 bases from V and 10 bases from J, with 11 bases between. Germline V CDR1 and CDR2: SGHDT, YYEEEE. The CDR3 is 12 amino acids. The CDR3 reads CASSSSFREQFF. The CDR3 region has the DNA TGTGCCAGCAGCTCTAGTTTCAGAGAGCAGTTCTTC.

This clonotype was picked up many times. This chain joins TRBV6-5 and TRBJ2-1; D is undetermined. The length of the CDR3 is 14 residues. Germline V gene lookup returns CDR1 MNHEY and CDR2 SVGAGI. V lost 2 bases and J 7 bases, leaving 12 bases between the germline ends. The CDR3 loop reads CASSYDGSGNEQFF. The CDR3 DNA is TGTGCCAGCAGTTACGACGGGTCTGGGAATGAGCAGTTCTTC.

This clonotype was observed many times. The chain combines TRBV7-2 with TRBJ2-4, with 8 bases matching TRBD1. With 5 bases clipped from V and 4 bases from J, the junction kept 4 bases outside the gene matches. CDR3 length equals 14 residues. From germline, CDR1 is SGHTA and CDR2 FQGNSA. The CDR3 region is CASSLRTGKNIQYF. In DNA, the CDR3 is TGTGCCAGCAGCCTTCGGACAGGGAAAAACATTCAGTACTTC.

This clonotype is medium-sized (0.01 to 0.1%) within its sample. The chain joins TRBV7-9 to TRBJ2-2, with 9 bases aligning to TRBD1. Germline V CDR1 and CDR2: SEHNR, FQNEAQ (reference sequence). CDR3 size: 15 residues. V lost 5 bases to trimming and J lost 7 bases; unmatched junction nucleotides: 8. CDR3 sequence (DNA): TGTGCCAGCAGCCCAACTACAGGGGGCAACGGGGAGCTGTTTTTT. Amino acids: CASSPTTGGNGELFF.

This clonotype was observed many times. V is TRBV7-2 and J is TRBJ2-3, with D unresolved. The CDR3 runs 14 residues. Trimming removed 4 bases from V and 4 bases from J, with 12 bases in between. Germline assignment: CDR1 SGHTA and CDR2 FQGNSA. CDR3: CASSWAQPADTQYF. The DNA for the CDR3 is TGTGCCAGCAGCTGGGCCCAGCCAGCAGATACGCAGTATTTT.

This chain uses TRBV3-1 with TRBJ2-4, with 7 positions matching TRBD1. V was clipped by 4 bases and J by 6 bases; unmatched bases: 6. There are 14 residues in the CDR3. Per germline, CDR1 LGHDT and CDR2 YNNKEL (reference sequence). CDR3 sequence (DNA): TGTGCCAGCAGCCCGACAGGGCCCCCAAACATTCAGTACTTC. This gives the protein CASSPTGPPNIQYF.

At least ten counts were recorded for this clonotype. The chain employs TRBV10-3 and TRBJ2-1, with D perhaps TRBD2 (6 bases). The CDR3 contains 16 residues. V was pared by 10 bases and J by 8 bases, with 27 bases between. Per germline, CDR1 ENHRY and CDR2 SYGVKD. This CDR3 is CATRRDGSTPGDEQFF. The CDR3 DNA reads as TGTGCCACAAGACGGGACGGTTCAACTCCGGGGGATGAGCAGTTCTTC.

This clonotype occurred many times. The chain couples TRBV6-5 to TRBJ2-1; 8 nucleotides match TRBD1. Looked up from germline, CDR1 is MNHEY and CDR2 is SVGAGI. The CDR3 runs to 13 residues. Trimming removed 6 bases from V and 6 bases from J; junction bases left unmatched: 4. This CDR3 reads CASSKQGGNEQFF. CDR3 nucleotide sequence: TGTGCCAGCAGCAAACAGGGGGGCAATGAGCAGTTCTTC.

This clonotype was counted many times. The chain is built from TRBV24-1 and TRBJ2-2, with D perhaps matching TRBD1 (5 bases). The V gene lost 4 bases and the J gene lost 1 base, with 12 bases spanning the gap. CDR3 length: 16 amino acids. Germline loops: CDR1 KGHDR, CDR2 SFDVKD. CDR3 in amino acids: CATSDLARGNTGELFF. CDR3 nucleotide sequence: TGTGCCACCAGTGACCTTGCTAGGGGGAACACCGGGGAGCTGTTTTTT.